What follows are 2 T cell receptor beta chains derived from one specimen sequenced in a study of blood T cell repertoires in COVID-19. Sequenced by immunoSEQ multiplex PCR; TCRdb stores in-frame clones only, minus some. The sample lists 90,000 to 150,000 clones; over 75% were seen once. The sequencing sample was made of peripheral blood. These receptor sequences come from a middle-aged man with acute or convalescent COVID-19.

This sequence joins TRBV13 and TRBJ1-5; no reliable D call. Between the trimmed V and J ends, which lost 4 bases and 1 base, there was a span of 5 bases. This CDR3 has 13 residues. The germline gives CDR1 PRHDT, CDR2 FYEKMQ (reference sequence). The CDR3 nucleotides are TGTGCCAGCAGCTCCGGGAGCAATCAGCCCCAGCATTTT. Translated: CASSSGSNQPQHF.

The chain employs TRBV12-3 or TRBV12-4 and TRBJ2-4; D call uncertain. The CDR3 runs 12 residues. The V end lost 3 bases, the J end lost 8 bases, and 8 bases lay between the germline ends. CDR3: CASSFRGDIQYF. Here the CDR3 DNA reads TGTGCCAGCAGTTTCAGAGGAGACATTCAGTACTTC.